This TCR beta chain was found in a study of blood T cell repertoires in COVID-19. Seattle cases were enrolled at active infection and followed longitudinally. The germline V gene has CDR1 MGHRA and CDR2 YSYEKL. V lost 1 base to trimming and J lost 7 bases, with 13 bases between them. CDR3 length: 14 amino acids. In the authors' workflow: Reference gene primer amplification gave estimated nucleated cell counts. Data came from immunoSEQ multiplex PCR; TCRdb stores just in-frame clones and leaves some out. D and trimming were read from the DNA, whereas the V and J calls and clone size are those reported in that table. The sample has roughly 120,000 clones; roughly four fifths are singletons.

The chain recombines TRBV4-1 with TRBJ1-2; possibly TRBD1 for D (6 bases). The material sequenced was peripheral blood. The clonotype comes from a man of 80 years or more with COVID-19, enrolled during active disease. The CDR3 loop is CASSQVRTVSGYTF. The CDR3 DNA is TGCGCCAGCAGCCAAGTCCGGACAGTTTCTGGCTACACCTTC.